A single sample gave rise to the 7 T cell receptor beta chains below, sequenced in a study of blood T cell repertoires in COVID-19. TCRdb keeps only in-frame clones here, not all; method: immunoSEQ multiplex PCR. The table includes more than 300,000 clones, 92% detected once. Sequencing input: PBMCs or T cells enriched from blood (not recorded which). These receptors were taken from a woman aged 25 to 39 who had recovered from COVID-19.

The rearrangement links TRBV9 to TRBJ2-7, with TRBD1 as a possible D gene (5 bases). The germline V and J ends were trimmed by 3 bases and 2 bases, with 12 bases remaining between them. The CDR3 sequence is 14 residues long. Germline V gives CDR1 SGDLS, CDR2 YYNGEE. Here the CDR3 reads CASSEGAATYEQYF. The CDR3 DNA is TGTGCCAGCAGCGAAGGGGCAGCTACCTACGAGCAGTACTTC.

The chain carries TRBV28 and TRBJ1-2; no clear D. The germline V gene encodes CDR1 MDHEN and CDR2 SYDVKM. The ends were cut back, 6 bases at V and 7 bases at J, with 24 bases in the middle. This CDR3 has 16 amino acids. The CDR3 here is CASSSLREGVFGGYTF. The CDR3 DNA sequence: TGTGCCAGCAGCTCCCTGCGGGAGGGAGTCTTTGGTGGCTACACCTTC.

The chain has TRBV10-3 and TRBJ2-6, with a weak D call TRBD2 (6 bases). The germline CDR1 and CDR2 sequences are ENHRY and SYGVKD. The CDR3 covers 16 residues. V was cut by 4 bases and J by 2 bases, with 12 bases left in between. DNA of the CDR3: TGTGCCATCAGTGCCTACGGAGGGGCTGGGGCCAACGTCCTGACTTTC. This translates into CAISAYGGAGANVLTF.

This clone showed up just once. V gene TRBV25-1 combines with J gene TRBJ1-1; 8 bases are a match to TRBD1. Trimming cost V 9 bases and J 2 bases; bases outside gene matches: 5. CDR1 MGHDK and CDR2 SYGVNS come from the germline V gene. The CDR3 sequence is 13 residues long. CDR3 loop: CARLTGDNTEAFF. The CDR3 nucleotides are TGTGCCAGACTGACAGGGGACAACACTGAAGCTTTCTTT.

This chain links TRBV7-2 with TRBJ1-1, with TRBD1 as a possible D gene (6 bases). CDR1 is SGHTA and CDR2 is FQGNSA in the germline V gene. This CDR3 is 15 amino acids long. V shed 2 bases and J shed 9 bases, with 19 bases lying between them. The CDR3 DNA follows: TGTGCCAGCAGCTTACAGACAGGAGGGGAGGGGAAAGCTTTCTTT. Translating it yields CASSLQTGGEGKAFF. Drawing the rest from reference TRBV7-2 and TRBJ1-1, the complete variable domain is GAGVSQSPSNKVTEKGKDVELRCDPISGHTALYWYRQSLGQGLEFLIYFQGNSAPDKSGLPSDRFSAERTGGSVSTLTIQRTQQEDSAVYLCASSLQTGGEGKAFFGQGTRLTVV.

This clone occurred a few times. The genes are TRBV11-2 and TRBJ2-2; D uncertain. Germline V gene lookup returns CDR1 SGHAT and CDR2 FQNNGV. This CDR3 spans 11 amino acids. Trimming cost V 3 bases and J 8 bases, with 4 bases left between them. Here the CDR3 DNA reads TGTGCCAGCAGCTTTGTAGGGGAGCTGTTTTTT. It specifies CASSFVGELFF.

CDR3 residues: CASSLQGAPGELFF. In DNA, the CDR3 is TGTGCCAGCAGCTTACAGGGGGCTCCCGGGGAGCTGTTTTTT. V usage is TRBV5-4 and J usage is TRBJ2-2; 9 nucleotides align to TRBD1. This CDR3 comprises 14 residues. Germline V gene data show CDR1 as SGHNT and CDR2 as YYREEE (reference sequence). J lost 6 bases, V lost 2 bases, and 2 bases had no gene match.